The present T cell receptor (beta chain) was sequenced within a study of CD8 T cells in ankylosing spondylitis. General study points: Characteristic of ankylosing spondylitis blood, it appeared, was a TCR beta motif comprising about eight highly homologous variants. Reportedly, significant enrichment of disease-linked clones occurred in matched ankylosing spondylitis synovial fluid.

TCRdb re-called the 5' RACE reads with MiXCR, one entry per CDR3 protein. The sample has about 130,000 distinct CDR3 sequences; 15% to 20% are singletons. CDR1 is SGHRS, CDR2 YFSETQ, per germline. The CDR3 spans 17 residues. J gave up 0 bases and V 0 bases, and 6 bases lay outside the gene matches. Comments on this clonotype: Antigen: not known.

This sequence originates from a male donor with ankylosing spondylitis. Input material: blood, either unsorted or a sorted T cell fraction (not recorded which). V is TRBV5-1 and J is TRBJ2-7; 10 nucleotides agree with TRBD2. The CDR3 is CASSLEGSGRSSYEQYF. The CDR3 bases are TGCGCCAGCAGCTTGGAAGGTAGCGGGAGGAGCTCCTACGAGCAGTACTTC.